The 31 T cell receptor beta chains below were found in one sample sequenced in a study of T cells expressing NK-cell markers. TCRdb re-analyzed the 5' RACE reads; it lists each CDR3 protein once, without DNA. The table gives about 460,000 distinct CDR3 sequences; the top ten clones make up approximately 1.5% of it. Sequenced: blood T cells: a sorted CD56 or NKG2C T cell subset, CD4+ or CD8+ T cells, or bulk PBMC T cells (not recorded which). The receptors here all came from a woman between 45 and 65 years old in good health.

The V call is TRBV12-3 or TRBV12-4, the J call TRBJ1-2. The CDR3 loop spans 15 amino acids. CDR3 in amino acids: CASSLRQIISYGYTF.

V gene TRBV11-1 combines with J gene TRBJ2-1; with no DNA, the TCRdb D assignment of TRBD1 cannot be verified. CDR3 size: 17 residues. Germline assignment: CDR1 SGHAT and CDR2 FQDESV (reference sequence). The CDR3 is CASSPQIRKAGASEQFF.

The chain links TRBV5-1 to TRBJ2-1; TCRdb designates TRBD1, a call that cannot be tested without DNA. Per germline, CDR1 SGHRS and CDR2 YFSETQ. This CDR3 region has 16 residues. Here the CDR3 reads CASSHIAPGAYNEQFF.

The V gene is TRBV2, the J gene TRBJ1-5; the TCRdb call, TRBD1, lacks DNA for checking. The CDR3 runs to 14 residues. CDR1 and CDR2 (germline): SNHLY, FYNNEI. The CDR3 spells CASSEEAGSQPQHF.

This chain joins TRBV5-5 and TRBJ2-1; the TRBD2 assignment by TCRdb is unverifiable without DNA. Per the germline V gene, CDR1 is SGHKS and CDR2 is YYEKEE (reference sequence). This CDR3 comprises 14 residues. CDR3 sequence: CASSFSGSHDEQFF.

The J gene is TRBJ1-2, the V gene TRBV5-1. The CDR3 totals 13 residues. Germline lookup yields CDR1 SGHRS and CDR2 YFSETQ. The CDR3 loop reads CASTTGANYGYTF.

The chain couples TRBV5-1 to TRBJ2-4. The germline V gene has CDR1 SGHRS and CDR2 YFSETQ. This CDR3 contains 17 residues. The CDR3 is CASSLGIGRLAKNIQYF.

The J gene is TRBJ2-2, the V gene TRBV3-1; TCRdb picks TRBD2, but there is no DNA to check that call. This CDR3 comprises 14 residues. The germline gives CDR1 LGHDT, CDR2 YNNKEL (reference sequence). CDR3 in amino acids: CASSQDRGLGELFF.

The V call is TRBV6-4, the J call TRBJ1-5; without DNA, the TCRdb call of TRBD1 cannot be checked. Germline-derived CDR1 and CDR2 are MRHNA and SNTAGT. The CDR3 runs 14 residues. The CDR3: CASGGYHSNQPQHF.

This chain links TRBV10-3 with TRBJ2-7; absent DNA, TCRdb's TRBD1 call cannot be checked. Germline V gives CDR1 ENHRY, CDR2 SYGVKD. This CDR3 region has 13 residues. CDR3 protein: CAISVWQGYEQYF.

The rearrangement uses TRBV6-5 and TRBJ1-6; as DNA is missing, the TRBD1 call by TCRdb cannot be tested. This CDR3 is 16 amino acids long. The germline V gene encodes CDR1 MNHEY and CDR2 SVGAGI. CDR3 loop: CASSSLSTGARVTLHF.

This sequence joins TRBV3-1 and TRBJ2-7; TCRdb indicates TRBD2, and absent DNA this call remains unverified. Germline V CDR1 and CDR2: LGHDT, YNNKEL (reference sequence). CDR3 length: 11 amino acids. The CDR3 reads CASSQRDLHIF.

The V call is TRBV5-4, the J call TRBJ2-2; TCRdb returns TRBD1, unconfirmable since there is no DNA. Germline CDR1 SGHNT, CDR2 YYREEE (reference sequence). There are 17 residues in the CDR3. CDR3 region: CASSLAGGTGGTGELFF. Together with reference TRBV5-4 and TRBJ2-2, the CDR3 gives the full variable domain: ETGVTQSPTHLIKTRGQQVTLRCSSQSGHNTVSWYQQALGQGPQFIFQYYREEENGRGNFPPRFSGLQFPNYSSELNVNALELDDSALYLCASSLAGGTGGTGELFFGEGSRLTVL.

V is TRBV6-4 and J is TRBJ2-1; checking the TCRdb D call of TRBD2 is not possible without DNA. The CDR3 runs 15 residues. The germline CDR1 and CDR2 sequences are MRHNA and SNTAGT. CDR3 amino acids: CATSRGLAGKGEQFF.

The chain couples TRBV7-8 to TRBJ1-3; TCRdb lists TRBD1, though no DNA is available to test this call. This CDR3 has 16 residues. Per germline, CDR1 SGHVS and CDR2 FQNEAQ. CDR3 region: CASSLSLGGSGNTIYF.

J is TRBJ2-2 and V is TRBV29-1; TCRdb's assignment of TRBD1 cannot be checked, as there is no DNA. The CDR3 consists of 15 residues. CDR1 SQVTM and CDR2 ANQGSEA come from the germline V gene. The CDR3: CSFLRGGFNTGELFF.

The genes are TRBV29-1 and TRBJ1-2. The CDR3 spans 14 residues. CDR1 is SQVTM, CDR2 ANQGSEA, per germline. CDR3 amino acids: CSAGGLGPPYGYTF. Full variable domain (remainder filled in from reference TRBV29-1 and TRBJ1-2): SAVISQKPSRDICQRGTSLTIQCQVDSQVTMMFWYRQQPGQSLTLIATANQGSEATYESGFVIDKFPISRPNLTFSTLTVSNMSPEDSSIYLCSAGGLGPPYGYTFGSGTRLTVV.

This chain links TRBV5-1 with TRBJ1-1; TCRdb's D gene call, TRBD1, goes unchecked for lack of DNA. CDR1 SGHRS and CDR2 YFSETQ come from the germline V gene. CDR3 size: 16 residues. The CDR3 here is CASSPLITGKSTEAFF.

The chain carries TRBV28 and TRBJ1-6; the TRBD1 assignment by TCRdb is unverifiable without DNA. There are 12 residues in the CDR3. CDR1 is MDHEN, CDR2 SYDVKM, per germline. The CDR3 loop reads CASRSPNSPLHF.

The CDR3 spells CASSQETGTDNEKLFF. This chain joins TRBV4-1 and TRBJ1-4; the TCRdb call, TRBD1, lacks DNA for checking. The CDR3 length is 16 residues. Looked up from germline, CDR1 is MGHRA and CDR2 is YSYEKL.

The CDR3 loop reads CAGTLKNEQYF. The genes are TRBV30 and TRBJ2-7. In germline, CDR1 is GTSNPN, CDR2 SVGIG (reference sequence). The CDR3 sequence is 11 residues long.

The CDR3 sequence: CSVMTGWGKLFF. The chain uses TRBV29-1 and TRBJ1-4; absent DNA, TCRdb's TRBD1 call cannot be checked. The CDR3 has 12 residues. Germline CDR1 and CDR2: SQVTM and ANQGSEA.

This chain links TRBV20-1 with TRBJ1-6. CDR1 DFQATT and CDR2 SNEGSKA come from the germline V gene (reference sequence). The CDR3 is 14 amino acids. Here the CDR3 reads CSAVESSYNSPLHF.

This rearrangement joins TRBV14 to TRBJ2-1; TCRdb's D call of TRBD1 is untestable without DNA. The CDR3 length is 17 residues. Germline CDR1 SGHDN, CDR2 FVKESK. CDR3: CASSPRPGQSSYNEQFF.

The chain links TRBV30 to TRBJ2-3; TCRdb gives TRBD2 as the D gene, but with no DNA this cannot be confirmed. The length of the CDR3 is 13 residues. Germline values: CDR1 GTSNPN, CDR2 SVGIG (reference sequence). This CDR3 reads CAWERERTDTQYF.

V usage is TRBV5-1 and J usage is TRBJ2-4; TCRdb reports TRBD1, a call that lacks DNA to check it against. The CDR3 totals 14 residues. Germline V lookup: CDR1 SGHRS, CDR2 YFSETQ. Here the CDR3 reads CASSVDSPENIQYF.

The chain couples TRBV19 to TRBJ2-1. Germline V gene lookup returns CDR1 LNHDA and CDR2 SQIVND (reference sequence). CDR3 size: 15 residues. CDR3 region: CASSQAGISYNEQFF.

This chain uses TRBV6-1 with TRBJ1-2; TCRdb gives TRBD1 as the D gene, but with no DNA this cannot be confirmed. The CDR3 consists of 11 residues. The germline CDR1 and CDR2 sequences are MNHNS and SASEGT. The CDR3 loop reads CAGRGVYGYTF.

The chain recombines TRBV11-2 with TRBJ2-3; TCRdb's assignment of TRBD2 cannot be checked, as there is no DNA. The germline V gene encodes CDR1 SGHAT and CDR2 FQNNGV. This CDR3 contains 17 residues. This chain's CDR3 is CASSSLTGTSPLREQYF.

The J gene is TRBJ1-5, the V gene TRBV24-1. CDR1 KGHDR and CDR2 SFDVKD come from the germline V gene. The CDR3 runs 15 residues. The chain's CDR3 is CATSTRPIGNQPQHF.

V and J are TRBV5-1 and TRBJ2-3; there is no DNA to check the TCRdb D call of TRBD2. The CDR3 contains 16 residues. The germline V gene encodes CDR1 SGHRS and CDR2 YFSETQ. The CDR3 region is CASSRSGRTTTDTQYF.